The source of this TCR beta chain is a study of blood T cell repertoires in COVID-19. The CDR3 totals 14 residues. Germline trimming cut 0 bases from V and 7 bases from J; bases unmatched to any gene: 1. CDR1 is SGDLS, CDR2 YYNGEE, per germline. As processed by the authors: Amplification of reference gene primers provided the estimated nucleated cell counts. The assay was immunoSEQ multiplex PCR, and TCRdb's table has in-frame clones only and misses some. V and J calls and clone size are those listed in that table; D and trimming were worked out from the DNA. The sample has 100,000 to 150,000 clones, about 80% seen once; the top ten hold about 16%.

The chain has TRBV9 and TRBJ2-1; 10 bases align to TRBD2. Sequences were obtained from peripheral blood. The sequence came from a woman aged 50 to 60 with acute or convalescent COVID-19. In DNA, the CDR3 is TGTGCCAGCAGCGTAGGTAGCGGGGGGAATGAGCAGTTCTTC. It specifies CASSVGSGGNEQFF. Full variable domain (remainder filled in from reference TRBV9 and TRBJ2-1): DSGVTQTPKHLITATGQRVTLRCSPRSGDLSVYWYQQSLDQGLQFLIQYYNGEERAKGNILERFSAQQFPDLHSELNLSSLELGDSALYFCASSVGSGGNEQFFGPGTRLTVL.